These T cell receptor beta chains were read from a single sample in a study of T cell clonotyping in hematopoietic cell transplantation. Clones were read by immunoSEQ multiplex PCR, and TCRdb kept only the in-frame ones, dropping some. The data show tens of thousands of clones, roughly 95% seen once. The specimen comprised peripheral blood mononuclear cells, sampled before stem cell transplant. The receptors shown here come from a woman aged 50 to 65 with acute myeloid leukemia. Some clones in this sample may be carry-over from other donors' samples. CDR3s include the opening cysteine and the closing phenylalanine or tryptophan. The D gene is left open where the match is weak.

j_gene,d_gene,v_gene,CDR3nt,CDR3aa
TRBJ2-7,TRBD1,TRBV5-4,TGTGCCAGCAGCGCGGACAGGGTTACGTACGAGCAGTACTTC,CASSADRVTYEQYF
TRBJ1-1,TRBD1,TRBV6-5,TGTGCCAGCAGTTTACAGGGGGCAGCCATGAACACTGAAGCTTTCTTT,CASSLQGAAMNTEAFF
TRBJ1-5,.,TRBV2,TGTGCCAGCAGTAAACAGGCTGTTCAGCCCCAGCATTTT,CASSKQAVQPQHF
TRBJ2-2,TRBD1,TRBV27,TGTGCCAGCAGCTCCGGGACAGTTTCTGGTGCCGGGGAGCTGTTTTTT,CASSSGTVSGAGELFF
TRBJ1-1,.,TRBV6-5,TGTGCCAGCAGCCGGGGGGTGAACACTGAAGCTTTCTTT,CASSRGVNTEAFF
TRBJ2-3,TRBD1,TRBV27,TGTGCCAGCAGGGCTCAGACAGGGCCAGATACGCAGTATTTT,CASRAQTGPDTQYF
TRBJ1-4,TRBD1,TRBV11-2,TGTGCCAGCAGCTTCAGGGGGCAGGATAATGAAAAACTGTTTTTT,CASSFRGQDNEKLFF
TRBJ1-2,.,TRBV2,TGTGCCAGCAGGGACGATAGAGAAGGCTACACCTTC,CASRDDREGYTF
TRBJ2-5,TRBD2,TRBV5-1,TGCGCCAGCAGCTTGATGAGCGGGGGGGCCTATGAGACCCAGTACTTC,CASSLMSGGAYETQYF
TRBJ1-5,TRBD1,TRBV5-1,TGCGCCAGCAGCTTGGGGACAGGCAATAGCAATCAGCCCCAGCATTTT,CASSLGTGNSNQPQHF
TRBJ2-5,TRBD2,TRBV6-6,TGTGCCAGCAGGCCTCCTAGCGGGATAACCCAAGAGACCCAGTACTTC,CASRPPSGITQETQYF
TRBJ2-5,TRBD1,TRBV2,TGTGCCAGCAGTGTTTCTGGGACAGGGAAAGAGACCCAGTACTTC,CASSVSGTGKETQYF
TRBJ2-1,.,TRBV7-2,TGTGCCACCAGCTTCTCCACTAATGAGCAGTTCTTC,CATSFSTNEQFF